The T cell receptor beta chain under discussion was sequenced for a study of shared clonotypes between healthy human individuals. Whole-study results and caveats: Richness estimates generally favored naive over memory subsets.

On this clone: Antigen specificity is unknown.

The CDR3 sequence is 12 residues long. The V gene's germline CDR1 is SGHTA and CDR2 FQGNSA. V gave up 1 base and J gave up 9 bases, with 7 bases separating them. Using immunoSEQ multiplex PCR, the repertoire was profiled, and TCRdb retains in-frame clones only, with some absent. This sample has about 2 million clones, with roughly 96% found just once. This clonotype originated in a man between 18 and 35 years old in good health. Sequenced material: naive CD4+ T cells sorted from blood. Indicated subset: CD45RA+ positively selected. The chain recombines TRBV7-2 with TRBJ2-1; D not certain. In nucleotides, the CDR3 is TGTGCCAGCAGCTTAGTGGGCGCTGAGCAGTTCTTC. Protein: CASSLVGAEQFF.